The 22 T cell receptor beta chains in this list originate from one sample, sequenced in a study of blood T cells in healthy people across ages. It was with a sample-barcoded 5' primer and a J-beta primer mix that a second PCR of about 6 to 12 cycles was run. One entry per CDR3 protein results from TCRdb running MiXCR on the 5' RACE reads. The table includes about 970,000 distinct CDR3 sequences, 51% detected once. The sample consisted of blood. The source is a woman aged 55-69 years in good health.

The gene calls are TRBV20-1 and TRBJ2-5; 7 nucleotides agree with TRBD2. The CDR3 is 14 residues long. Per germline, CDR1 DFQATT and CDR2 SNEGSKA (reference sequence). The V and J ends lost 5 bases and 2 bases, in that order; junction bases with no gene match: 8. The CDR3 nucleotides are TGCAGTGCTGCGGGACTAATGAAACAAGAGACCCAGTACTTC. It is translated as CSAAGLMKQETQYF.

This chain links TRBV12-3 or TRBV12-4 with TRBJ2-3; 7 positions agree with TRBD2. Trimming cost V 6 bases and J 1 base; bases outside gene matches: 4. The CDR3 has 14 residues. CDR3 DNA: TGTGCCAGCAGAGTGGGGGGGGGCACAGATACGCAGTATTTT. As protein: CASRVGGGTDTQYF.

This clonotype has more than one count but fewer than ten. V gene TRBV7-9 combines with J gene TRBJ2-2; D is uncertain. CDR1 and CDR2 from the germline V gene are SEHNR and FQNEAQ (reference sequence). The ends were cut back, 5 bases at V and 8 bases at J, with 9 bases in the middle. The CDR3 spans 12 residues. CDR3 coding DNA: TGTGCCAGCAGCCTCCCCCGGGGGGAGCTGTTTTTT. Amino acid sequence: CASSLPRGELFF.

This clonotype was detected many times. This rearrangement joins TRBV29-1 to TRBJ1-2; TRBD1 agrees at 8 bases. CDR1 is SQVTM, CDR2 ANQGSEA, per germline. This CDR3 is built from 13 residues. Unmatched junction bases numbered 12, after V lost 7 bases and J lost 8 bases. Here the CDR3 reads CSGRWQGAGGYTF. CDR3 bases: TGCAGCGGTCGTTGGCAGGGGGCTGGAGGCTACACCTTC.

The chain carries TRBV28 and TRBJ1-6, with 7 bases matching TRBD1. Trimming took 6 bases from V and 9 from J; bases not matched to a gene: 11. Germline V gives CDR1 MDHEN, CDR2 SYDVKM. The CDR3 loop spans 15 amino acids. The CDR3 bases are TGTGCCAGCAGGCTGGGACAGCAACTCTCTTCACCCCTCCACTTT. Translating gives CASRLGQQLSSPLHF.

The V gene is TRBV20-1, the J gene TRBJ2-1, with D unclear. The V gene lost 8 bases and the J gene lost 4 bases, with 18 bases spanning the gap. The V gene's germline CDR1 is DFQATT and CDR2 SNEGSKA (reference sequence). The CDR3 is 14 amino acids. DNA for the CDR3: TGCAGTCCTCCCATCAACCGGTGGTACAATGAGCAGTTCTTC. It specifies CSPPINRWYNEQFF.

The rearrangement links TRBV30 to TRBJ1-1, with TRBD1 as a possible D gene (5 bases). The germline V and J ends were trimmed by 4 bases and 8 bases, with 11 bases remaining between them. The germline gives CDR1 GTSNPN, CDR2 SVGIG (reference sequence). The CDR3 has 11 residues. The CDR3 loop is CAWTGGEEAFF. Here the CDR3 DNA reads TGTGCCTGGACGGGAGGGGAAGAAGCTTTCTTT.

The genes are TRBV11-2 and TRBJ2-3; D unclear. Trimming took off 11 bases at V and 4 bases at J, with 10 bases between the two ends. Germline-derived CDR1 and CDR2 are SGHAT and FQNNGV. The CDR3 totals 11 residues. The DNA of the CDR3 is TGTGCCTGTGAACGAGCAGATACGCAGTATTTT. Translated: CACERADTQYF.

V gene TRBV29-1 combines with J gene TRBJ2-7; 13 positions agree with TRBD2. The J call may be faulty, since TRBJ2-5 better matches the DNA end. Germline CDR1 SQVTM, CDR2 ANQGSEA. The CDR3 totals 14 residues. The CDR3 region has the DNA TGCAGCGTGGGGACTAGCGGGGCGGTGGAGACCCAGTACTTC. It encodes CSVGTSGAVETQYF.

This clonotype came up once. The rearrangement uses TRBV4-2 and TRBJ2-1; 16 nucleotides line up with TRBD2. This CDR3 has 18 amino acids. V was clipped by 7 bases and J by 0 bases; unmatched bases: 6. The germline V gene encodes CDR1 LGHNA and CDR2 YNFKEQ. The CDR3 protein is CASMPGLAGGSSYNEQFF. The CDR3 DNA sequence: TGTGCCAGCATGCCGGGACTAGCGGGGGGGAGCTCCTACAATGAGCAGTTCTTC.

The gene calls are TRBV19 and TRBJ2-3, with TRBD1 matching 9 bases. J lost 5 bases, V lost 2 bases, and 8 bases had no gene match. CDR3 length: 16 residues. The germline V gene has CDR1 LNHDA and CDR2 SQIVND (reference sequence). The CDR3 spells CASSILGGTGIDTQYF. For the CDR3, the DNA is TGTGCCAGTAGTATACTTGGGGGGACAGGGATAGATACGCAGTATTTT.

This rearrangement joins TRBV20-1 to TRBJ2-5; 13 nucleotides align to TRBD2. Germline assignment: CDR1 DFQATT and CDR2 SNEGSKA (reference sequence). There are 15 residues in the CDR3. V lost 6 bases, J lost 4 bases, and 8 bases stayed unmatched. CDR3 DNA: TGCAGTGCACCCCGGACTAGCGGGAGTCTAGAGACCCAGTACTTC. It is translated as CSAPRTSGSLETQYF.

V and J are TRBV28 and TRBJ1-4; 8 nucleotides match TRBD1. Germline lookup yields CDR1 MDHEN and CDR2 SYDVKM. CDR3 size: 15 residues. With V trimmed by 8 bases and J by 4 bases, 9 bases remained unmatched. The CDR3 spells CASYDGDRNNEKLFF. The CDR3 DNA sequence: TGTGCCAGCTACGACGGGGACAGGAATAATGAAAAACTGTTTTTT.

The V gene is TRBV18, the J gene TRBJ1-4; D not resolved. Trimming cost V 8 bases and J 8 bases, with 12 bases left between them. Germline V gene sequence: CDR1 KGHSH, CDR2 LQKENI. This CDR3 has 12 amino acids. The CDR3 is CASASSREKLFF. In DNA, the CDR3 is TGTGCCAGCGCTTCGTCCAGGGAAAAACTGTTTTTT. The full variable domain, with the rest looked up from reference TRBV18 and TRBJ1-4, is NAGVMQNPRHLVRRRGQEARLRCSPMKGHSHVYWYRQLPEEGLKFMVYLQKENIIDESGMPKERFSAEFPKEGPSILRIQQVVRGDSAAYFCASASSREKLFFGSGTQLSVL.

The chain is built from TRBV5-5 and TRBJ2-2; D is possibly TRBD2 (6 bases). Germline V lookup: CDR1 SGHKS, CDR2 YYEKEE (reference sequence). The CDR3 spans 16 residues. The germline V and J ends were trimmed by 0 bases and 3 bases, with 12 bases remaining between them. The chain's CDR3 is CASSLVLATYTGELFF. CDR3 DNA sequence: TGTGCCAGCAGCTTGGTTCTAGCGACCTACACCGGGGAGCTGTTTTTT. The variable domain in full, with the rest retrieved from reference TRBV5-5 and TRBJ2-2, is DAGVTQSPTHLIKTRGQQVTLRCSPISGHKSVSWYQQVLGQGPQFIFQYYEKEERGRGNFPDRFSARQFPNYSSELNVNALLLGDSALYLCASSLVLATYTGELFFGEGSRLTVL.

This clonotype was seen a handful of times. The rearrangement links TRBV7-8 to TRBJ2-1, with D hard to call. Trimming pared 5 bases from V and 8 bases from J, leaving 13 bases between. The germline gives CDR1 SGHVS, CDR2 FQNEAQ. The CDR3 extends over 13 amino acids. The CDR3 nucleotides are TGTGCCAGCAGCGCCGCTAGGGTGGATGAGCAGTTCTTC. Encoded protein: CASSAARVDEQFF. The variable domain in full, completed from reference TRBV7-8 and TRBJ2-1, reads GAGVSQSPRYKVAKRGQDVALRCDPISGHVSLFWYQQALGQGPEFLTYFQNEAQLDKSGLPSDRFFAERPEGSVSTLKIQRTQQEDSAVYLCASSAARVDEQFFGPGTRLTVL.

J is TRBJ2-7 and V is TRBV7-2; tentatively, D is TRBD2 (5 bases). The J call may be in error: the DNA end matches TRBJ2-5 better. CDR3 length equals 13 residues. Germline values: CDR1 SGHTA, CDR2 FQGNSA. This chain's CDR3 is CASSQLVSETQYF. The CDR3 DNA reads as TGTGCCAGCAGCCAACTAGTATCTGAGACCCAGTACTTC.

This chain connects TRBV7-9 to TRBJ2-7; 7 nucleotides match TRBD1. Per the germline V gene, CDR1 is SEHNR and CDR2 is FQNEAQ (reference sequence). The length of the CDR3 is 16 residues. V lost 4 bases and J lost 1; bases outside the gene matches: 10. CDR3 DNA: TGTGCCAGCAGCTCCGACACCGGGACAGAGTCCTACGAGCAGTACTTC. Translated, it gives CASSSDTGTESYEQYF.

The rearrangement joins TRBV10-3 to TRBJ2-7; TRBD2 matches at 10 bases. Per the germline V gene, CDR1 is ENHRY and CDR2 is SYGVKD. The CDR3 loop spans 15 amino acids. V was clipped by 6 bases and J by 5 bases; unmatched bases: 10. As DNA, the CDR3 is TGTGCCATCAGCTTCGGGACTAGCGCCTACGACGAGCAGTACTTC. It encodes CAISFGTSAYDEQYF.

The chain links TRBV27 to TRBJ1-6, with TRBD1 as a possible D gene (6 bases). This CDR3 is 14 amino acids long. Trimming took 6 bases from V and 1 from J, leaving 7 bases between them. Germline V gene lookup returns CDR1 MNHEY and CDR2 SMNVEV (reference sequence). As DNA, the CDR3 is TGTGCCAGCAGAGGGGGGTCCTATAATTCACCCCTCCACTTT. Its protein product is CASRGGSYNSPLHF.

The CDR3: CASIPTALSYEQYF. DNA for the CDR3: TGTGCCAGCATTCCGACAGCCCTTTCCTACGAGCAGTACTTC. The chain couples TRBV7-8 to TRBJ2-7, with D possibly TRBD1 on 5 matching bases. V shed 7 bases and J shed 1 base, with 14 bases lying between them. The CDR3 runs to 14 residues. CDR1 and CDR2 (germline): SGHVS, FQNEAQ.

This clonotype has a handful of counts. This rearrangement joins TRBV6-5 to TRBJ1-1, with unresolved D. V was shortened by 5 bases and J by 7 bases, with 23 bases between the two germline ends. The CDR3 has 16 amino acids. Germline CDR1 and CDR2: MNHEY and SVGAGI. The CDR3 sequence is CASSSPRLRGIDEAFF. The CDR3 DNA is TGTGCCAGCAGTAGTCCTCGACTACGGGGAATCGATGAAGCTTTCTTT.